This T cell receptor (beta chain) was recovered during a study of low-dose radiotherapy and immunotherapy resistance in tumors. Study details: Patients of Cohort 1 had 0.5 Gy fractions every 2 weeks, which summed to 6.5 Gy.

This clonotype was observed at least ten times. The length of the CDR3 is 15 residues. Trimming at V came to 0 bases and at J to 10 bases, leaving 7 bases not matched to a gene. From germline, CDR1 is LGHDT and CDR2 YNNKEL (reference sequence). Time point indicated: after trial treatment. Treatment specified: LDRT plus nivolumab, ipilimumab, low-dose cyclophosphamide and aspirin (RACIN trial). Administered to the donors were nivolumab, ipilimumab, aspirin, low-dose cyclophosphamide and low-dose radiotherapy. Primers targeting TRAV and TRBV primed first-strand cDNA, covering alpha and beta chains. With a V-primer adapter and a constant-region primer, TCRs were amplified for about 20 PCR cycles. TCRdb analysed the reads with MiXCR anew, one entry per CDR3 protein. The sample records around 80,000 distinct CDR3 sequences, around a sixth being singletons.

The sequence was collected from a male donor with prostate cancer. The sample in question was PBMCs, obtained after low-dose radiotherapy plus immunotherapy. This chain uses TRBV3-1 with TRBJ2-1; the match to TRBD2 covers 9 bases. The CDR3 coding sequence is TGTGCCAGCAGCCAAGATAGCGGGAGACTCCAGGAGCAGTTCTTC. It specifies CASSQDSGRLQEQFF.